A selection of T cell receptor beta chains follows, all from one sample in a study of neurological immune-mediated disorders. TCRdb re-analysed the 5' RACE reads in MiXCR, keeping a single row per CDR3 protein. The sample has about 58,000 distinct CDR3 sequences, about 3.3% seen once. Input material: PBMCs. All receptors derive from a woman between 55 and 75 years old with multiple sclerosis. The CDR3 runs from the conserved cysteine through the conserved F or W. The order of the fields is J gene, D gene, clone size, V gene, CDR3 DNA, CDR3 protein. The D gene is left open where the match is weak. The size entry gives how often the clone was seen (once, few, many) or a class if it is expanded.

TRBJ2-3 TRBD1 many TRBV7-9 TGTGCCAGCGAGATTACAGGGGGCGAGGGCACAGATACGCAGTATTTT CASEITGGEGTDTQYF
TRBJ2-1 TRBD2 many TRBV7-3 TGTGCCAGCAGCTCAACCGGGACTAGCCTTTTGAGCTCCTACAATGAGCAGTTCTTC CASSSTGTSLLSSYNEQFF
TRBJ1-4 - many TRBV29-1 TGCAGCTTCCGTCTGGTCACTAATGAAAAACTGTTTTTT CSFRLVTNEKLFF
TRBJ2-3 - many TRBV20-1 TGCAGTGCTACCCCGACGGGCGGTACAGATACGCAGTATTTT CSATPTGGTDTQYF
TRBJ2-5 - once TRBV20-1 TGCAGTGATAGTGGGCTAAAAGAGACCCAGTACTTC CSDSGLKETQYF
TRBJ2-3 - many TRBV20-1 TGCAGTGCTGGGATGGCAGATACGCAGTATTTT CSAGMADTQYF
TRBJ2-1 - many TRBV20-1 TGCAGTGAACTAAAACCGTGGGGGAGCAGCTCCTACAATGAGCAGTTCTTC CSELKPWGSSSYNEQFF
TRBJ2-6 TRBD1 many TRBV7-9 TGTGCCAGCAGAAGTTCGGGGACAGGGGCTGCTGGGGCCAACGTCCTGACTTTC CASRSSGTGAAGANVLTF
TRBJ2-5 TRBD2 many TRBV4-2 TGTGCCAGCAGCCAAGAGGGGCGGGGGGACGGAGAGACCCAGTACTTC CASSQEGRGDGETQYF
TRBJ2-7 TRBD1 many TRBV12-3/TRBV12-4 TGTGCCAGCAGTTTTTCCGACAGGGGAGGAGAGCAGTACTTC CASSFSDRGGEQYF
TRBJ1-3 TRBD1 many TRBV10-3 TGTGCCATCAGTGAGTCGCTCCCGGGACAGGGTATGAACACCATATATTTT CAISESLPGQGMNTIYF
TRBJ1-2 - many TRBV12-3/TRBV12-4 TGTGCCAGCAGTTTATCGGGGGCGACTACTAACTATGGCTACACCTTC CASSLSGATTNYGYTF
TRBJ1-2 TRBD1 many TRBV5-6 TGTGCCAGCAGCTTCTGGGACAGAGTTAACTATGGCTACACCTTC CASSFWDRVNYGYTF
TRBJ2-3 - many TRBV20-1 TGCAGTGCTAGAGCCGGATACACAGATACGCAGTATTTT CSARAGYTDTQYF